This TCR beta chain was profiled in a study of T-cell memory formation after mild COVID-19. TCRdb reanalysed the 5' RACE reads using MiXCR and keeps one entry per CDR3 protein. The data show approximately 89,000 distinct CDR3 sequences, with roughly 23% seen just once and 42% held by the top ten. The ends lost 3 bases at V and 5 bases at J; junction bases unmatched: 6. Germline CDR1 SQVTM, CDR2 ANQGSEA. The CDR3 loop spans 13 amino acids. The receptor's source is a man aged 18 to 29 who had mild COVID-19 (a few samples of this study predate the infection). Cell type and time point are not known. The V call is TRBV29-1, the J call TRBJ1-2; 7 nucleotides align to TRBD1. Sequenced: PBMCs or a T cell subset sorted from them (not recorded which). The CDR3 DNA reads as TGCAGCGTTGAGACCGGGACAGCGTATGGCTACACCTTC. This encodes CSVETGTAYGYTF.